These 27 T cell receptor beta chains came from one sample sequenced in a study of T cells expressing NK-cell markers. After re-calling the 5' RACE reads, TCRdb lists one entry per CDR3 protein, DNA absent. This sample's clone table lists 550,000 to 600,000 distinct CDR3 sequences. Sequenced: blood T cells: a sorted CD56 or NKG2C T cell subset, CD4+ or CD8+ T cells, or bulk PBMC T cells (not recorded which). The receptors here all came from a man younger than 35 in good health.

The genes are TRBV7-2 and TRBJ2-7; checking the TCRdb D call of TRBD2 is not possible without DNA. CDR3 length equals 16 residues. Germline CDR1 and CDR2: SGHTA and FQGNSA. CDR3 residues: CASSLESLAGTYEQYF.

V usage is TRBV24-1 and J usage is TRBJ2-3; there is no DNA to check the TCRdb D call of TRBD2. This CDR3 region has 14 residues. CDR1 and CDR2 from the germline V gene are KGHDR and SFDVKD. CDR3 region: CATSIAGEEDTQYF.

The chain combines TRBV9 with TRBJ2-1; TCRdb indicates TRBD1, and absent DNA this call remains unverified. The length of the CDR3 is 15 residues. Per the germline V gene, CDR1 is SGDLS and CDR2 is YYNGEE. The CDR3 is CASSGTGLDYNEQFF.

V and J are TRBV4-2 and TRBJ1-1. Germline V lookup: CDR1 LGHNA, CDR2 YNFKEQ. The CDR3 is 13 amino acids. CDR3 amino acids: CASSQDWGDEAFF.

The CDR3: CASSLAMHRGNQPQHF. The chain links TRBV7-8 to TRBJ1-5; no DNA is available, so the TRBD1 call from TCRdb remains unchecked. The germline V gene has CDR1 SGHVS and CDR2 FQNEAQ. This CDR3 region has 16 residues.

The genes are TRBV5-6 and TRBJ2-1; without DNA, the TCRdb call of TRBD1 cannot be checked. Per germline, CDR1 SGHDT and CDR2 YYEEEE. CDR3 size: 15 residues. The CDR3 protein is CASSLVVMGGNEQFF.

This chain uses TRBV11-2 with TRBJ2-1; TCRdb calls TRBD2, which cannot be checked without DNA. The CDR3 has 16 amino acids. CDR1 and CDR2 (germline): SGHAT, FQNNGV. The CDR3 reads CASSWLGASGNNEQFF.

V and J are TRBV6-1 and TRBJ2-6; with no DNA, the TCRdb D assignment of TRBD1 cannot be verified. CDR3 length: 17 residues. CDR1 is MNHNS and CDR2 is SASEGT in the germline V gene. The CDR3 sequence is CASHRDRGLSGANVLTF.

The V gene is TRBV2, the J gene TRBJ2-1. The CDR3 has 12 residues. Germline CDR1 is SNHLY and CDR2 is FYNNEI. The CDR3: CASSEIANEQFF.

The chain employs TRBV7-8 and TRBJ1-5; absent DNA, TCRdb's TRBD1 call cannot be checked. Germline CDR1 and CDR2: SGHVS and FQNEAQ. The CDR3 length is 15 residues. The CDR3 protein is CAVGQAGPNNQPQHF.

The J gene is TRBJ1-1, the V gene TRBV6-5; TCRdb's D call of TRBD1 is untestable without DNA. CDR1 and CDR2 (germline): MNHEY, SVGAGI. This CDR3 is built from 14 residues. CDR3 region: CASSYGGTATQAFF.

CDR3 region: CASSQEGADTGELFF. The chain recombines TRBV4-2 with TRBJ2-2. The CDR3 totals 15 residues. Germline V gene data show CDR1 as LGHNA and CDR2 as YNFKEQ.

The CDR3 is CASTVRLHSTDTQYF. The V and J genes are TRBV13 and TRBJ2-3. The CDR3 runs 15 residues. CDR1 PRHDT and CDR2 FYEKMQ come from the germline V gene (reference sequence). The variable domain in full, completed from reference TRBV13 and TRBJ2-3, reads AAGVIQSPRHLIKEKRETATLKCYPIPRHDTVYWYQQGPGQDPQFLISFYEKMQSDKGSIPDRFSAQQFSDYHSELNMSSLELGDSALYFCASTVRLHSTDTQYFGPGTRLTVL.

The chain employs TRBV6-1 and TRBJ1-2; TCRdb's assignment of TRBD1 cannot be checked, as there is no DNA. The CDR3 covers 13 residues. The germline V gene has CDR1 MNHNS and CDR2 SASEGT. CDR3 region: CASSNRDRDGYTF.

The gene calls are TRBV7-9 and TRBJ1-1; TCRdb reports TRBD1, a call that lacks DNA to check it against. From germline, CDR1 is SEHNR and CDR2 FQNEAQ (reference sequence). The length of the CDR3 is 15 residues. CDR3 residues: CASSTDRGMNTEAFF.

The CDR3 spells CASSSKRATDTQYF. This chain joins TRBV2 and TRBJ2-3. Germline V gene lookup returns CDR1 SNHLY and CDR2 FYNNEI. The CDR3 extends over 14 amino acids.

The CDR3: CASSWGQRPKPVETQYF. The V gene is TRBV12-3 or TRBV12-4, the J gene TRBJ2-5; lacking DNA, the TRBD1 call made by TCRdb goes unchecked. This CDR3 has 17 amino acids.

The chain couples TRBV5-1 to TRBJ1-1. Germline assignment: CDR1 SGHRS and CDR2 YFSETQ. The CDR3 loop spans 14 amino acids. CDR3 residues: CASSPNDWDTEAFF.

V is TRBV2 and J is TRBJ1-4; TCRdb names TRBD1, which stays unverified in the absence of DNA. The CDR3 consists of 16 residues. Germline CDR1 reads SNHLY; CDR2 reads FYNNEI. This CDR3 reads CASSELRVAGGEKLFF.

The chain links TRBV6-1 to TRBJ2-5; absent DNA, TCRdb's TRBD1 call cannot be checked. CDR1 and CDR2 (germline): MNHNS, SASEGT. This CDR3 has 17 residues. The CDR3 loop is CASRGQGTRADQETQYF.

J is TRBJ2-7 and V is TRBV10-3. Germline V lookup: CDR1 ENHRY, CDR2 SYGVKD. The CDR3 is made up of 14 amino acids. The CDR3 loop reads CAISESTGFNEQYF.

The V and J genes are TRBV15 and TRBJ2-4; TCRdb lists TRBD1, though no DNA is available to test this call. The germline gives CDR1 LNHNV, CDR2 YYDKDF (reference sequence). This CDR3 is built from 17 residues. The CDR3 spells CATSRLSGVKGKNIQYF.

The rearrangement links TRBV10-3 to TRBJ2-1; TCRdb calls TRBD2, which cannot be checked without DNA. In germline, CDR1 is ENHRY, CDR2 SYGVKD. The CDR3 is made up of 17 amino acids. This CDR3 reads CAISVVREAGIYNEQFF.

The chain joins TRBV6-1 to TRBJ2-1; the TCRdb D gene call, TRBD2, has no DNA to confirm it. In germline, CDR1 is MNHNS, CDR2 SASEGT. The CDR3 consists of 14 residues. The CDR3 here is CASREQAGYNEQFF.

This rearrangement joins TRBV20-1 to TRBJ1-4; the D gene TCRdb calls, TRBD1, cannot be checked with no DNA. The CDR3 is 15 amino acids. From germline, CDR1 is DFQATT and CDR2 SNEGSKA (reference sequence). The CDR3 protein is CSARGQGRRGEKLFF.

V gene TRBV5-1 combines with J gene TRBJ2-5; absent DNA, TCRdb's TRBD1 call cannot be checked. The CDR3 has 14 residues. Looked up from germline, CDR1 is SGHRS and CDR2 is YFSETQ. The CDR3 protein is CATSGTGGMETQYF.

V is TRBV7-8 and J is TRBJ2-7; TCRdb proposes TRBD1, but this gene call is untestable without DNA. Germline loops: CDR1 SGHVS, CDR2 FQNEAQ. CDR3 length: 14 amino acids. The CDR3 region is CASSTGPLSYEQYF.